This TCR beta chain was observed in a study of shared clonotypes between healthy human individuals. Trimming stripped 3 bases from V and 4 bases from J, with 18 bases between. Germline CDR1 reads MDHEN; CDR2 reads SYDVKM. The CDR3 contains 16 residues. Sequenced by immunoSEQ multiplex PCR; TCRdb stores in-frame clones only, minus some. The repertoire holds over 850,000 clones, more than 75% seen once, with roughly 0.61% in the top ten. This TCR came from a man between 18 and 35 years old in good health. Some clones in this sample may be carry-over from other donors' samples. V usage is TRBV28 and J usage is TRBJ1-2; possible D gene TRBD1, 5 bases. Sequenced: memory CD4+ T cells from PBMCs. Subset given: CD45RA-negative fraction. The CDR3 coding sequence is TGTGCCAGCAGTTTCCGGACTTATTTGGGGCTCTATGGCTACACCTTC. Protein product: CASSFRTYLGLYGYTF.